This T cell receptor (beta chain) originates from a study of CD8 T cells in ankylosing spondylitis. Study-wide findings and caveats: Significant enrichment of disease-linked clones was reported in matched ankylosing spondylitis synovial fluid. Earlier authors reported some of these motif variants in reactive arthritis synovial fluid and blood. Disease-linked clones displayed a CD8+ phenotype and appeared relatively rarely in peripheral blood. Apparently characteristic of ankylosing spondylitis blood was a TCR beta motif (under ten highly homologous variants).

One entry per CDR3 protein, called by TCRdb with MiXCR from the 5' RACE reads. The sample lists hundreds of thousands of distinct CDR3 sequences, 10% to 15% seen once, with 0.51% in the top ten. As regards this clonotype: The antigen remains undetermined.

The V and J ends lost 5 bases and 0 bases respectively, with 16 bases between them. The CDR3 spans 17 residues. The germline gives CDR1 SEHNR, CDR2 FQNEAQ (reference sequence). The rearrangement uses TRBV7-9 and TRBJ1-4; the D gene is possibly TRBD1 (5 bases). The source of this sequence is a male donor with ankylosing spondylitis. The material sequenced was blood, either unsorted or a sorted T cell fraction (not recorded which). The CDR3 DNA sequence: TGTGCCAGCAGCGGGGGGACCAAATTTGCAACTAATGAAAAACTGTTTTTT. This sequence encodes CASSGGTKFATNEKLFF.